Below, 20 T cell receptor beta chains from the same sample are listed, as sequenced in a study of monozygotic twins with inflammatory bowel disease. From the 5' RACE reads, TCRdb lists one entry per CDR3 protein and no DNA. The sample includes about 450,000 distinct CDR3 sequences. Sequencing used blood. Receptors were obtained from a human donor with ulcerative colitis or Crohn's disease, or a healthy co-twin of an affected twin (not recorded which).

The chain carries TRBV20-1 and TRBJ2-1; as DNA is missing, the TRBD2 call by TCRdb cannot be tested. This CDR3 is 15 amino acids long. CDR1 is DFQATT and CDR2 is SNEGSKA in the germline V gene (reference sequence). CDR3 residues: CSAPRAGTSYNEQFF.

The V call is TRBV7-3, the J call TRBJ2-3; checking the TCRdb D call of TRBD1 is not possible without DNA. The CDR3 totals 14 residues. The V gene's germline CDR1 is SGHTA and CDR2 FQGTGA. The CDR3 region is CASSLDPLTDTQYF.

This sequence joins TRBV11-2 and TRBJ2-2; TCRdb's D call, TRBD1, is unchecked because there is no DNA. Germline CDR1 and CDR2: SGHAT and FQNNGV. CDR3 length: 17 residues. The CDR3 sequence is CASSQHRGGLDTGELFF.

The CDR3: CASKGGNIQYF. The chain combines TRBV28 with TRBJ2-4. The V gene's germline CDR1 is MDHEN and CDR2 SYDVKM. The CDR3 has 11 residues.

This chain links TRBV7-3 with TRBJ2-1; TCRdb outputs TRBD1, but without DNA this stays unchecked. Germline V lookup: CDR1 SGHTA, CDR2 FQGTGA. The CDR3 contains 13 residues. The CDR3 here is CASSKTGDNEQFF.

The chain couples TRBV4-2 to TRBJ1-2; TCRdb designates TRBD1, a call that cannot be tested without DNA. Looked up from germline, CDR1 is LGHNA and CDR2 is YNFKEQ. There are 16 residues in the CDR3. The chain's CDR3 is CASSQGDRGAGYGYTF.

The chain is built from TRBV5-1 and TRBJ2-5. The CDR3 runs to 15 residues. From germline, CDR1 is SGHRS and CDR2 YFSETQ. CDR3 in amino acids: CASSLGRGDQETQYF.

The chain couples TRBV5-1 to TRBJ2-2; the D call of TRBD1 rests on TCRdb alone, since no DNA is present to check it. Germline V gene sequence: CDR1 SGHRS, CDR2 YFSETQ. CDR3 length: 15 amino acids. CDR3 region: CASGPLGQGTGELFF.

The CDR3: CASWGIAEAFF. The chain combines TRBV6-2 or TRBV6-3 with TRBJ1-1. The CDR3 has 11 amino acids. Germline V gene data show CDR1 as MNHEY and CDR2 as SVGEGT.

The chain's CDR3 is CAISGQVYTEAFF. V usage is TRBV10-3 and J usage is TRBJ1-1; TCRdb's assignment of TRBD1 cannot be checked, as there is no DNA. In germline, CDR1 is ENHRY, CDR2 SYGVKD. The CDR3 extends over 13 amino acids.

The chain carries TRBV30 and TRBJ2-7; TCRdb calls TRBD1, which cannot be checked without DNA. Germline V lookup: CDR1 GTSNPN, CDR2 SVGIG (reference sequence). This CDR3 is built from 14 residues. The chain's CDR3 is CACVLTDRQHEQYF.

The chain joins TRBV15 to TRBJ1-2; without DNA, the TCRdb call of TRBD1 cannot be checked. Germline V gene data show CDR1 as LNHNV and CDR2 as YYDKDF (reference sequence). The CDR3 extends over 19 amino acids. This chain's CDR3 is CATSRPLTRGSRPEMGYTF.

The chain recombines TRBV28 with TRBJ1-2. The germline gives CDR1 MDHEN, CDR2 SYDVKM. The CDR3 is 16 amino acids. The CDR3 reads CASSFGGRANNYGYTF.

The chain couples TRBV19 to TRBJ2-1; the TCRdb call, TRBD1, lacks DNA for checking. The CDR3 sequence is 14 residues long. Germline CDR1 reads LNHDA; CDR2 reads SQIVND (reference sequence). The CDR3 loop reads CASSMWAGGNEQFF.

This chain uses TRBV27 with TRBJ1-5; TCRdb names TRBD1, which stays unverified in the absence of DNA. Germline V gene sequence: CDR1 MNHEY, CDR2 SMNVEV (reference sequence). The CDR3 is 15 amino acids. CDR3 loop: CASSLTVYSNQPQHF.

The chain has TRBV6-5 and TRBJ2-4. CDR3 length equals 14 residues. CDR1 MNHEY and CDR2 SVGAGI come from the germline V gene. The CDR3 loop is CASSSLKFGNIQYF.

The chain has TRBV20-1 and TRBJ2-7; the TRBD2 assignment by TCRdb is unverifiable without DNA. Germline values: CDR1 DFQATT, CDR2 SNEGSKA (reference sequence). The CDR3 loop spans 14 amino acids. The CDR3 spells CSARGLDLSGEQYF.

V and J are TRBV5-1 and TRBJ2-3; without DNA, the TCRdb call of TRBD2 cannot be checked. Germline CDR1 and CDR2: SGHRS and YFSETQ. The CDR3 contains 14 residues. Here the CDR3 reads CASSTGTATDTQYF.

The gene calls are TRBV12-3 or TRBV12-4 and TRBJ1-2. This CDR3 is built from 14 residues. CDR3 in amino acids: CASTVEVLSYGYTF.

CDR3 sequence reads: CASSTLGAQETQYF. The V call is TRBV28, the J call TRBJ2-5; TCRdb's D gene call, TRBD1, goes unchecked for lack of DNA. From germline, CDR1 is MDHEN and CDR2 SYDVKM. This CDR3 contains 14 residues. Full variable domain (outside the CDR3, taken from reference TRBV28 and TRBJ2-5): DVKVTQSSRYLVKRTGEKVFLECVQDMDHENMFWYRQDPGLGLRLIYFSYDVKMKEKGDIPEGYSVSREKKERFSLILESASTNQTSMYLCASSTLGAQETQYFGPGTRLLVL.